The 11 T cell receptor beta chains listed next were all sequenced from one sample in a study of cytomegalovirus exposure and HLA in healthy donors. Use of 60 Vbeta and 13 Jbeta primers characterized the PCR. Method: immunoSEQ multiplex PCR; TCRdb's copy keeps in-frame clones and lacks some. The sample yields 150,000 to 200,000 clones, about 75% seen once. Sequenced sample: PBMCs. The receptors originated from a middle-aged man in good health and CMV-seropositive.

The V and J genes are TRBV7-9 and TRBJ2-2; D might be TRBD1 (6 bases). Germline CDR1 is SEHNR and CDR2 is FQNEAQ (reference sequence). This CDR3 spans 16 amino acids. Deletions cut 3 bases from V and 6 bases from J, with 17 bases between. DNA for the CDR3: TGTGCCAGCAGCTTTAGTCGGGCAGGGGTTTCCGGGGAGCTGTTTTTT. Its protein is CASSFSRAGVSGELFF.

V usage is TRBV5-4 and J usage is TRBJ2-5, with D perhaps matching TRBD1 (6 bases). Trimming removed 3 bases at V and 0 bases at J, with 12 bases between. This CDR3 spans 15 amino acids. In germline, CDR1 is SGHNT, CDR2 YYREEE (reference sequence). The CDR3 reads CASSSKQGYQETQYF. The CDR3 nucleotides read TGTGCCAGCAGCTCAAAGCAGGGGTACCAAGAGACCCAGTACTTC. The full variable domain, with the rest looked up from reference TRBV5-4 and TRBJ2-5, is ETGVTQSPTHLIKTRGQQVTLRCSSQSGHNTVSWYQQALGQGPQFIFQYYREEENGRGNFPPRFSGLQFPNYSSELNVNALELDDSALYLCASSSKQGYQETQYFGPGTRLLVL.

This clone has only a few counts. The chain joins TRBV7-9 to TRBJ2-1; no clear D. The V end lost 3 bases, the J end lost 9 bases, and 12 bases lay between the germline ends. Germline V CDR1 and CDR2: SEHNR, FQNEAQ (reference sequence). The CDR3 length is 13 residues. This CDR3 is CASSLRSLTEQFF. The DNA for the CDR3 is TGTGCCAGCAGCTTGCGGTCCCTAACTGAGCAGTTCTTC.

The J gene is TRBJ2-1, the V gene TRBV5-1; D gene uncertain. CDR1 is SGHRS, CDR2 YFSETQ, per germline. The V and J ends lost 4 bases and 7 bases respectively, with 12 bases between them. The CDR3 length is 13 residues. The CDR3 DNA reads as TGCGCCAGCAGCACCCTGCCGAGTAATGAGCAGTTCTTC. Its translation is CASSTLPSNEQFF.

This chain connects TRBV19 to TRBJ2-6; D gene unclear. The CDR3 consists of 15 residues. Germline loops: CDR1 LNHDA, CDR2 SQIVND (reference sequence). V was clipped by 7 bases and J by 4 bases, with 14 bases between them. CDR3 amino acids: CASKTEWAGANVLTF. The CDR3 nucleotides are TGTGCCAGTAAAACCGAGTGGGCCGGGGCCAACGTCCTGACTTTC.

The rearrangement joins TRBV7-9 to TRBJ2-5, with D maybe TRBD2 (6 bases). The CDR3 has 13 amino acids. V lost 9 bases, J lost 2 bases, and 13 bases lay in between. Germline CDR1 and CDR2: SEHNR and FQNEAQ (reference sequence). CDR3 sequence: CASKGRRQETQYF. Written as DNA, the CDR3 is TGTGCCAGTAAAGGGAGGAGACAAGAGACCCAGTACTTC.

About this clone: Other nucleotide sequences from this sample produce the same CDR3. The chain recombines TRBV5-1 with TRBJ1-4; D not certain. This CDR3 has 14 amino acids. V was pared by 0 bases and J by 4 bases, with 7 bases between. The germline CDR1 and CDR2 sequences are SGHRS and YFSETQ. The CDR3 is CASSLVPGNEKLFF. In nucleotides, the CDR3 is TGCGCCAGCAGCTTGGTTCCGGGTAATGAAAAACTGTTTTTT.

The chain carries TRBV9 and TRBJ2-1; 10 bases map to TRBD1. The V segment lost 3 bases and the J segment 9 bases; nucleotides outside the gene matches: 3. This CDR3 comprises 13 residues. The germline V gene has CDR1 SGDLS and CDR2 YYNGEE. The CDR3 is CASSDGQGGEQFF. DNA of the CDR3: TGTGCCAGCAGCGATGGACAGGGGGGTGAGCAGTTCTTC.

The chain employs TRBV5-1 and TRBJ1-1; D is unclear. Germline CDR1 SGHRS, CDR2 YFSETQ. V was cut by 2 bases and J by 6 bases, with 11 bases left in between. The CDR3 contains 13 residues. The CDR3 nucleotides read TGCGCCAGCAGCTTTTTCACATCTGCTGAAGCTTTCTTT. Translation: CASSFFTSAEAFF.

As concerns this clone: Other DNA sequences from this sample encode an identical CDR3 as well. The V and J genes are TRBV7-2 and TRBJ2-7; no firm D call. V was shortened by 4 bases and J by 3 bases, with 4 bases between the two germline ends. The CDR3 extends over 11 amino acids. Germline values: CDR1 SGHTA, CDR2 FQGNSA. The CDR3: CASSSYYEQYF. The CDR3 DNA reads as TGTGCCAGCAGCTCGTACTACGAGCAGTACTTC.

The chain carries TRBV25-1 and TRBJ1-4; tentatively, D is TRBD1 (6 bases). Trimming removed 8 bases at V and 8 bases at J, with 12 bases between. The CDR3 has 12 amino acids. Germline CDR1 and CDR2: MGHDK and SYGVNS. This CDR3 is CASGRGQEKLFF. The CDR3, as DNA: TGTGCCAGCGGCAGAGGACAGGAAAAACTGTTTTTT.